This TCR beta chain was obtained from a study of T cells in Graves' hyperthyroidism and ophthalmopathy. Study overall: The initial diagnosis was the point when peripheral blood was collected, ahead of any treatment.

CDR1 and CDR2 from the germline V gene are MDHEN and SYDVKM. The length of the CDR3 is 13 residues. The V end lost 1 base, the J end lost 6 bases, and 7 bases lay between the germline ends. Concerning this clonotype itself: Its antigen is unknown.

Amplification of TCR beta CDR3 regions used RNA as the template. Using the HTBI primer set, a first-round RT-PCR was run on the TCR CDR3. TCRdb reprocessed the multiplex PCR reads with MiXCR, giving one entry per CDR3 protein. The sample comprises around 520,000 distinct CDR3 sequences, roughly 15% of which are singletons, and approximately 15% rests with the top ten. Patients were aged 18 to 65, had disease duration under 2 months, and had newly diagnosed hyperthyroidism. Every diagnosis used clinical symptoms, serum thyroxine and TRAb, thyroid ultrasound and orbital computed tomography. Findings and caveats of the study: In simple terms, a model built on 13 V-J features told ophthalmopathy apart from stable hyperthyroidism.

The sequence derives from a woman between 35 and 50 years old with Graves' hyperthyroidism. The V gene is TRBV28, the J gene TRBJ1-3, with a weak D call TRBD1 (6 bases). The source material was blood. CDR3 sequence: CASSLSGENTIYF. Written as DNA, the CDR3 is TGTGCCAGCAGTTTATCAGGGGAAAACACCATATATTTT.